The entry below describes one TCR beta chain. The source of the sample is a study of shared clonotypes between healthy human individuals. Across the whole study: CD4 naive and memory got three plates each, CD8 naive two, CD8 memory one.

The CDR3 sequence is 14 residues long. Trimming stripped 6 bases from V and 3 bases from J, with 12 bases between. From germline, CDR1 is SEHNR and CDR2 FQNEAQ (reference sequence). Terminally differentiated effector memory CD45RA+ cells were excluded by CCR7 positive selection of CD45RO-negative cells. The table came from immunoSEQ multiplex PCR; TCRdb's copy has only in-frame clones and leaves some out. The sample records about 820,000 clones, nearly 95% being singletons. The V and J genes are TRBV7-9 and TRBJ2-1; unclear D gene. The sample consisted of naive CD8+ T cells sorted from blood. The sequence was obtained from a man under 40 in good health. DNA of the CDR3: TGTGCCAGCAGTTCCCCCCGCCGCTACAATGAGCAGTTCTTC. Residues: CASSSPRRYNEQFF.